These 14 T cell receptor beta chains share one sample of origin, sequenced in a study of breast tumors, draining lymph nodes, adjacent tissues. Breast cancer patients provided tissue from their axillary draining lymph nodes. TCRdb re-analysed the multiplex PCR reads in MiXCR, keeping a single row per CDR3 protein. The sample shows fewer than 140,000 distinct CDR3 sequences, around 30% of them seen only once. Specimen: axillary lymph node tissue. The receptors were sampled from a female donor with breast cancer. Some clones in this sample may be carry-over from other donors' samples.

The CDR3 here is CASRGYGTGWDEQFF. Written as DNA, the CDR3 is TGTGCCAGCAGAGGATACGGGACAGGGTGGGATGAGCAGTTCTTC. This rearrangement joins TRBV2 to TRBJ2-1; 9 nucleotides align to TRBD1. CDR1 SNHLY and CDR2 FYNNEI come from the germline V gene. This CDR3 has 15 residues. V lost 6 bases and J lost 8; bases outside the gene matches: 11.

This clonotype was counted at least ten times. The V gene is TRBV19, the J gene TRBJ1-4; 7 nucleotides match TRBD1. V gave up 4 bases and J gave up 5 bases; unmatched junction bases: 7. The CDR3 sequence is 15 residues long. Germline assignment: CDR1 LNHDA and CDR2 SQIVND (reference sequence). CDR3 protein: CASSTRTGWNEKLFF. CDR3 bases: TGTGCCAGTAGTACGCGGACAGGTTGGAATGAAAAACTGTTTTTT.

In this sample, this clonotype turned up many times. The chain links TRBV5-4 to TRBJ2-1; D remains ambiguous. Trimming shortened V by 0 bases and J by 0 bases, and 10 bases separated the two germline ends. CDR3 length: 16 residues. Germline V gene sequence: CDR1 SGHNT, CDR2 YYREEE (reference sequence). The CDR3 DNA follows: TGTGCCAGCAGCTTGGTAGTCAGTTTCTCCTACAATGAGCAGTTCTTC. Encoded protein: CASSLVVSFSYNEQFF. The variable domain in full, with the rest retrieved from reference TRBV5-4 and TRBJ2-1, is ETGVTQSPTHLIKTRGQQVTLRCSSQSGHNTVSWYQQALGQGPQFIFQYYREEENGRGNFPPRFSGLQFPNYSSELNVNALELDDSALYLCASSLVVSFSYNEQFFGPGTRLTVL.

The table lists this clonotype with a few counts. The gene calls are TRBV11-3 and TRBJ1-2, with 9 nucleotides matching TRBD1. V dropped 7 bases and J dropped 2; count of bases not matched to a gene: 17. CDR1 SGHNT and CDR2 YENEEA come from the germline V gene. The CDR3 runs 18 residues. This chain's CDR3 is CASTQRDRAREGNYGYTF. The CDR3 bases are TGTGCCAGCACCCAAAGGGACAGGGCGCGTGAGGGGAACTATGGCTACACCTTC.

Ten or more counts support this clonotype. The chain recombines TRBV4-3 with TRBJ1-6; D is uncertain. CDR1 and CDR2 from the germline V gene are LGHNA and YSLEER. Trimming left V 1 base short and J 7 bases short, with 17 bases between. The CDR3 contains 17 residues. The CDR3 protein is CASSQAGGHRLNSPLHF. CDR3 sequence (DNA): TGCGCCAGCAGCCAAGCTGGAGGGCACAGACTAAATTCACCCCTCCACTTT.

As regards this clonotype: One junction end does not reproduce the germline sequence, and a read error may be involved. The rearrangement links TRBV5-1 to TRBJ1-2, with TRBD1 matching over 8 bases. Germline values: CDR1 SGHRS, CDR2 YFSETQ. The CDR3 is 14 residues long. The DNA of the CDR3 is TGCGCCAGCAGCCCGGGACAGGAGGGCTACGGCTACGCCTTC. The encoded protein is CASSPGQEGYGYAF.

Note on this clonotype: It may be a read error: a sequence one base away is much more abundant. The chain joins TRBV20-1 to TRBJ2-4, with TRBD2 as a possible D gene (5 bases). Germline loops: CDR1 DFQATT, CDR2 SNEGSKA (reference sequence). The CDR3 has 14 amino acids. The CDR3 bases are TGCAGTGCCCCTCTGGGAGTAGCCAAAAACATTCAGGACTTC. Translated: CSAPLGVAKNIQDF.

This clonotype was seen ten or more times. This may be a read error, as it is one base from a much larger clone. The V gene is TRBV13, the J gene TRBJ1-2; D is ambiguous. The length of the CDR3 is 16 residues. Trimming removed 2 bases from V and 6 bases from J, with 19 bases in between. Per the germline V gene, CDR1 is PRHDT and CDR2 is FYEKMQ (reference sequence). The CDR3 sequence is CASSLPEVGFGNGYTF. The CDR3 DNA is TGTGCCAGCAGCTTACCCGAGGTCGGGTTCGGAAATGGCTACACCTTC.

The genes are TRBV6-1 and TRBJ1-1; unclear D gene. Germline-derived CDR1 and CDR2 are MNHNS and SASEGT. Deletions cut 10 bases from V and 7 bases from J, with 7 bases between. The CDR3 extends over 9 amino acids. CDR3 protein: CATRSEAFF. Written as DNA, the CDR3 is TGTGCCACCCGGAGTGAAGCTTTCTTT.

The chain joins TRBV29-1 to TRBJ2-1, with TRBD2 identical over 8 bases. V gave up 7 bases and J gave up 7 bases; unmatched junction bases: 12. The CDR3 is 14 amino acids. Per the germline V gene, CDR1 is SQVTM and CDR2 is ANQGSEA. The CDR3: CSARGSGGRNEQFF. In DNA, the CDR3 is TGCAGCGCCAGGGGAAGCGGCGGGAGGAATGAGCAGTTCTTC.

This clonotype was observed at least ten times. The chain recombines TRBV19 with TRBJ2-2, with D perhaps matching TRBD1 (5 bases). Trimming took off 5 bases at V and 7 bases at J, with 11 bases between the two ends. CDR1 is LNHDA, CDR2 SQIVND, per germline (reference sequence). The CDR3 consists of 13 residues. The CDR3 coding sequence is TGTGCCAGTAGTCTCTTAAGGGGCGGGGAGCTGTTTTTT. Translated: CASSLLRGGELFF.

With respect to this clonotype: This may be a read error, as it is one base from a much larger clone. J is TRBJ1-2 and V is TRBV9, with TRBD1 identical over 7 bases. This CDR3 is built from 15 residues. CDR1 is SGDLS and CDR2 is YYNGEE in the germline V gene. CDR3 in amino acids: CASSPGQVRNWGYAF. The CDR3 DNA is TGTGCCAGCAGCCCAGGACAGGTTCGAAACTGGGGCTACGCCTTC.

This clonotype was picked up many times. The chain joins TRBV9 to TRBJ2-2; TRBD2 matches at 7 bases. This CDR3 contains 16 residues. The V gene's germline CDR1 is SGDLS and CDR2 YYNGEE. Unmatched junction bases numbered 6, after V lost 0 bases and J lost 4 bases. DNA of the CDR3: TGTGCCAGCAGCGTAGGGGGAGGGCCGGGCACCGGGGAGCTGTTTTTT. Translated: CASSVGGGPGTGELFF.

This clonotype was recorded at least ten times. The V gene is TRBV27, the J gene TRBJ2-7; D unresolved. V lost 5 bases and J 2 bases, leaving 10 bases between the germline ends. This CDR3 contains 13 residues. Germline loops: CDR1 MNHEY, CDR2 SMNVEV (reference sequence). The CDR3 protein is CASSELGPYEQYF. The CDR3 region has the DNA TGTGCCAGCAGTGAATTGGGCCCCTACGAGCAGTACTTC.